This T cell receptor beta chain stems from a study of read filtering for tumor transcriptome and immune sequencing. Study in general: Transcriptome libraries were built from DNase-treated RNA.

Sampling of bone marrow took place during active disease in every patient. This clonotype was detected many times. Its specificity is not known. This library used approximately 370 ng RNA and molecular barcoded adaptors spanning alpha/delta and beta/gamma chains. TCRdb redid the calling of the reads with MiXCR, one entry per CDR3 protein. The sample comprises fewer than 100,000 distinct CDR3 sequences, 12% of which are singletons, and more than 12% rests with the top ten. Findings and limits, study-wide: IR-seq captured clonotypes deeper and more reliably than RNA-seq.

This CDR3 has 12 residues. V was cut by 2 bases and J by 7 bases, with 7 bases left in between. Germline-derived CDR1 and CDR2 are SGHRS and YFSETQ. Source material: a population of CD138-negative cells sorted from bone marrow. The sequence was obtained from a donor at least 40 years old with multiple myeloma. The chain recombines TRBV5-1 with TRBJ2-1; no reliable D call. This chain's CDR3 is CASSFSPNEQFF. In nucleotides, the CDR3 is TGCGCCAGCAGCTTTTCGCCAAATGAGCAGTTCTTC.